The sequence of this T cell receptor beta chain was determined in a study of identical twins. TCRdb re-analysed the 5' RACE reads in MiXCR, keeping a single row per CDR3 protein. The sample lists 350,000 to 500,000 distinct CDR3 sequences, roughly 20% occurring once. The table lists this clonotype with a few counts. The V gene end was trimmed by 2 bases and the J gene end by 5 bases; junction bases not matched to a gene: 8. The CDR3 spans 15 residues. Germline CDR1 reads LGHDT; CDR2 reads YNNKEL (reference sequence). The source is a man aged 45-60 years in good health. The chain recombines TRBV3-1 with TRBJ2-7; TRBD1 aligns across 8 bases. Sequences were obtained from naive T cells sorted from blood. The CDR3 nucleotides are TGTGCCAGCAGCCAACCGGGACAGGAGTTGCACGAGCAGTACTTC. Translation gives CASSQPGQELHEQYF.